The present TCR beta chain was sequenced within a study of T cells in Graves' hyperthyroidism and ophthalmopathy. Exclusions: uncontrolled infection, other autoimmune disease, pregnancy, lactation. Regions amplified from RNA transcripts were the TCR beta CDR3 regions. A set of HTBI primers served as the primers for a first-round RT-PCR of the TCR CDR3. Each CDR3 protein gets one entry after TCRdb re-called the multiplex PCR reads with MiXCR. The sample gives 650,000 to 700,000 distinct CDR3 sequences, 17% of which show up once; less than 20% is in the top ten. This clonotype was seen a handful of times. The specimen sequenced was blood. The TCR originated in a man aged 45-65 years with Graves' hyperthyroidism.

The CDR3 is CASSQDSSGDYNEQFF. The CDR3 DNA follows: TGCGCCAGCAGCCAAGATTCTAGCGGGGACTACAATGAGCAGTTCTTC. This rearrangement joins TRBV4-3 to TRBJ2-1, with 9 bases fitting TRBD2. The CDR3 is 16 amino acids. Germline loops: CDR1 LGHNA, CDR2 YSLEER. V dropped 0 bases and J dropped 3; count of bases not matched to a gene: 3.